This note documents a single TCR beta chain sequence. Its antigen is undetermined. The data were obtained in a study of T-cell memory formation after mild COVID-19. Notes on the study in general: Balance between CD4 and CD8 was seen in clones contracting day 15 to 85, and a CD4+ lean was seen in later expanders. That cross-reactive memory joined was suggested by some responding clones appearing in pre-infection memory. Among CD4+ contracting clones, most were CM and EM, and CD8+ ones EMRA.

The V and J ends lost 5 bases and 11 bases, in that order; junction bases with no gene match: 6. Germline CDR1 and CDR2: SEHNR and FQNEAQ (reference sequence). The CDR3 runs to 13 residues. TCRdb re-called the 5' RACE reads through MiXCR, storing one row per CDR3 protein. The profile shows 550,000 to 600,000 distinct CDR3 sequences, around a sixth of them singletons. Sequencing input: PBMCs or a T cell subset sorted from them (not recorded which). The receptor was isolated from an adult woman who had mild COVID-19 (a few samples of this study predate the infection). Cell type and time point are not known. The chain uses TRBV7-9 and TRBJ1-6; TRBD1 matches 7 bases. The CDR3 bases are TGTGCCAGCAGCGCAGGGGGTAGAGCACCCCTCCACTTT. Residues: CASSAGGRAPLHF.